These T cell receptor beta chains were read from a single sample in a study of siplizumab effects on memory and regulatory T cells. Clones were read by immunoSEQ multiplex PCR, and TCRdb kept only the in-frame ones, dropping some. The sample has roughly 100,000 clones; roughly 90% are singletons. The sequencing input was CD4+ T cells sorted from blood. The origin of the receptors is a human donor in good health. The CDR3 runs from the conserved cysteine through the conserved F or W. The D gene is left open where the match is weak. A clone size is listed for some rows: how often the clone was seen (once, few, many), or a class if it is expanded.

D gene: NA; V gene: TRBV11-3; J gene: TRBJ2-2; clone size: NA; CDR3 DNA: TGTGCCAGCAGCTTACAACCAGGGGGGGAGCTGTTTTTT; CDR3 protein: CASSLQPGGELFF
D gene: NA; V gene: TRBV16; J gene: TRBJ1-1; clone size: NA; CDR3 DNA: TGTGCCAGCAGCCCCCGGGCATCGAACACTGAAGCTTTCTTT; CDR3 protein: CASSPRASNTEAFF
D gene: TRBD1; V gene: TRBV6-5; J gene: TRBJ1-4; clone size: NA; CDR3 DNA: TGTGCCAGCAGTCCCTCAACAGGGGTTGGGGAAAAACTGTTTTTT; CDR3 protein: CASSPSTGVGEKLFF
D gene: TRBD2; V gene: TRBV7-8; J gene: TRBJ2-3; clone size: NA; CDR3 DNA: TGTGCCAGCAGCTTTATGGCGGGAGGTGGCACAGATACGCAGTATTTT; CDR3 protein: CASSFMAGGGTDTQYF
D gene: NA; V gene: TRBV7-9; J gene: TRBJ2-3; clone size: NA; CDR3 DNA: TGTGCCAGCAGTGATAAAGCTGGGGGTCCAGATACGCAGTATTTT; CDR3 protein: CASSDKAGGPDTQYF
D gene: TRBD1; V gene: TRBV5-5; J gene: TRBJ2-2; clone size: NA; CDR3 DNA: TGTGCCAGCAGCGGGAGGGACAGGGGTACCGGGGAGCTGTTTTTT; CDR3 protein: CASSGRDRGTGELFF
D gene: TRBD2; V gene: TRBV5-4; J gene: TRBJ2-1; clone size: NA; CDR3 DNA: TGTGCCAGCAGCCTAGGAGGCCGGTCCTTAGCGGGGCCTTACAATGAGCAGTTCTTC; CDR3 protein: CASSLGGRSLAGPYNEQFF
D gene: NA; V gene: TRBV19; J gene: TRBJ2-4; clone size: NA; CDR3 DNA: TGTGCCAGTATGGATAGCTTAGCCAAAAACATTCAGTACTTC; CDR3 protein: CASMDSLAKNIQYF
D gene: TRBD2; V gene: TRBV9; J gene: TRBJ2-1; clone size: NA; CDR3 DNA: TGTGCCAGCAGCGGACCGGGACTAGCAATCAATGAGCAGTTCTTC; CDR3 protein: CASSGPGLAINEQFF
D gene: TRBD2; V gene: TRBV2; J gene: TRBJ2-1; clone size: few; CDR3 DNA: TGTGCCAGCAGTGGGGCGGGAGTGATGGCATCTGTGGGGTTCTTC; CDR3 protein: CASSGAGVMASVGFF
D gene: NA; V gene: TRBV5-1; J gene: TRBJ1-1; clone size: NA; CDR3 DNA: TGCGCCAGCAGCTATTCAGGGGCCTCTGAAGCTTTCTTT; CDR3 protein: CASSYSGASEAFF
D gene: NA; V gene: TRBV4-1; J gene: TRBJ1-5; clone size: once; CDR3 DNA: TGCGCCAGCAGCCAAGAGTGGAGCCCCAATCAGCCCCAGCATTTT; CDR3 protein: CASSQEWSPNQPQHF
D gene: NA; V gene: TRBV5-4; J gene: TRBJ1-2; clone size: NA; CDR3 DNA: TGTGCCAGCAGCTTGGCAGGACCTCAATCAGGGGGCTACACCTTC; CDR3 protein: CASSLAGPQSGGYTF
D gene: NA; V gene: TRBV15; J gene: TRBJ1-3; clone size: NA; CDR3 DNA: TGTGCCACCAGCAGGACCAGGGGATCTGGAAACACCATATATTTT; CDR3 protein: CATSRTRGSGNTIYF
D gene: NA; V gene: TRBV4-1; J gene: TRBJ1-1; clone size: NA; CDR3 DNA: TGCGCCAGCAGCCGGACGAAAGCTTTAACACCTTCTGAAGCTTTCTTT; CDR3 protein: CASSRTKALTPSEAFF
D gene: TRBD2; V gene: TRBV5-6; J gene: TRBJ2-7; clone size: NA; CDR3 DNA: TGTGCCAGCAGCTTGATAGCGGGAGTCATACCCTACGAGCAGTACTTC; CDR3 protein: CASSLIAGVIPYEQYF
D gene: NA; V gene: TRBV6-5; J gene: TRBJ2-1; clone size: NA; CDR3 DNA: TGTGCCAGCAGTCGTCGGAGCTACTCGGACAATGAGCAGTTCTTC; CDR3 protein: CASSRRSYSDNEQFF
D gene: NA; V gene: TRBV6-4; J gene: TRBJ1-5; clone size: NA; CDR3 DNA: TGTGCCAGCAGTGACTCTAATGGGAGCAATCAGCCCCAGCATTTT; CDR3 protein: CASSDSNGSNQPQHF
D gene: NA; V gene: TRBV11-3; J gene: TRBJ2-3; clone size: NA; CDR3 DNA: TGTGCCAGCAGCTTACGTCTGGCAGATACGCAGTATTTT; CDR3 protein: CASSLRLADTQYF
D gene: NA; V gene: TRBV6-6; J gene: TRBJ2-7; clone size: NA; CDR3 DNA: TGTGCCAGCAGTTATCCAAAGGGTGTCTCCTACGAGCAGTACTTC; CDR3 protein: CASSYPKGVSYEQYF
D gene: TRBD2; V gene: TRBV7-9; J gene: TRBJ2-1; clone size: NA; CDR3 DNA: TGTGCCAGCGTCTCCTCTCGCGGGAGGGAAAACAATGAGCAGTTCTTC; CDR3 protein: CASVSSRGRENNEQFF
D gene: NA; V gene: TRBV7-2; J gene: TRBJ2-1; clone size: NA; CDR3 DNA: TGTGCCAGCAGCTTAGCAGGGCCGACCTACAATGAGCAGTTCTTC; CDR3 protein: CASSLAGPTYNEQFF
D gene: TRBD1; V gene: TRBV19; J gene: TRBJ2-3; clone size: NA; CDR3 DNA: TGTGCCAGTAAACCCAGGGGGCAAACAGATACGCAGTATTTT; CDR3 protein: CASKPRGQTDTQYF
D gene: NA; V gene: TRBV6-4; J gene: TRBJ2-2; clone size: NA; CDR3 DNA: TGTGCCAGCAGTCACTTAGGGACCGGGGAGCTGTTTTTT; CDR3 protein: CASSHLGTGELFF
D gene: NA; V gene: TRBV29-1; J gene: TRBJ2-7; clone size: NA; CDR3 DNA: TGCAGCGTTGCGGTCGGCCCGAACTACGAGCAGTACTTC; CDR3 protein: CSVAVGPNYEQYF
D gene: NA; V gene: TRBV5-5; J gene: TRBJ2-5; clone size: once; CDR3 DNA: TGTGCCAGCAGCTTGACGAGGGAGACCCAGTACTTC; CDR3 protein: CASSLTRETQYF
D gene: NA; V gene: TRBV29-1; J gene: TRBJ2-7; clone size: NA; CDR3 DNA: TGCAGCGTTGAAGGGTCAGTCCCGGGAACCAACGAGCAGTACTTC; CDR3 protein: CSVEGSVPGTNEQYF
D gene: TRBD1; V gene: TRBV4-1; J gene: TRBJ2-7; clone size: NA; CDR3 DNA: TGCGCCAGCAGCCAAGTTAAGGGGACAGTAACCTACGAGCAGTACTTC; CDR3 protein: CASSQVKGTVTYEQYF
D gene: NA; V gene: TRBV28; J gene: TRBJ1-5; clone size: NA; CDR3 DNA: TGTGCCAGCAGTTTAAGCCCTAACCGCGCAGTGAAAGGTCAGCCCCAGCATTTT; CDR3 protein: CASSLSPNRAVKGQPQHF
D gene: TRBD1; V gene: TRBV28; J gene: TRBJ1-2; clone size: once; CDR3 DNA: TGTGCCAGCAGTTACAGGGGGCCCTACACCTTC; CDR3 protein: CASSYRGPYTF
D gene: TRBD2; V gene: TRBV27; J gene: TRBJ2-1; clone size: NA; CDR3 DNA: TGTGCCAGCAGTTTTTTCCAGCGGGAAGGCGATGAGCAGTTCTTC; CDR3 protein: CASSFFQREGDEQFF
D gene: NA; V gene: TRBV27; J gene: TRBJ2-1; clone size: NA; CDR3 DNA: TGTGCCAGCAGTTTTGGGCCCGTAAGTAGTCTGAGCTCCTACAATGAGCAGTTCTTC; CDR3 protein: CASSFGPVSSLSSYNEQFF
D gene: NA; V gene: TRBV6-1; J gene: TRBJ2-1; clone size: NA; CDR3 DNA: TGTGCCAGCAGTTTCTACAATGAGCAGTTCTTC; CDR3 protein: CASSFYNEQFF
D gene: TRBD1; V gene: TRBV2; J gene: TRBJ1-5; clone size: NA; CDR3 DNA: TGTGCCAGCAGTGAATTTACGACAGGGGTGGGGAATCAGCCCCAGCATTTT; CDR3 protein: CASSEFTTGVGNQPQHF
D gene: NA; V gene: TRBV19; J gene: TRBJ2-7; clone size: NA; CDR3 DNA: TGTGCCAGTAGTCCCGGGGGCGCCTCCTACGAGCAGTACTTC; CDR3 protein: CASSPGGASYEQYF
D gene: TRBD2; V gene: TRBV6-5; J gene: TRBJ2-5; clone size: NA; CDR3 DNA: TGTGCCAGCAGTCGACTAGCGGTAAAAGAGACCCAGTACTTC; CDR3 protein: CASSRLAVKETQYF
D gene: NA; V gene: TRBV18; J gene: TRBJ2-5; clone size: NA; CDR3 DNA: TGTGCCAGCTCCCCAATCGGGGGAGCAAAAGTTCAAGAGACCCAGTACTTC; CDR3 protein: CASSPIGGAKVQETQYF
D gene: NA; V gene: TRBV4-1; J gene: TRBJ1-5; clone size: NA; CDR3 DNA: TGCGCCAGCAGCCAAGACATAAGGGGCCAGAATCAGCCCCAGCATTTT; CDR3 protein: CASSQDIRGQNQPQHF
D gene: TRBD1; V gene: TRBV28; J gene: TRBJ2-5; clone size: NA; CDR3 DNA: TGTGCCAGCAGCGGACAGGGGGCGGCCCAAGAGACCCAGTACTTC; CDR3 protein: CASSGQGAAQETQYF
D gene: NA; V gene: TRBV5-6; J gene: TRBJ2-3; clone size: NA; CDR3 DNA: TGTGCCAGCAGCTTGTCTGGGAGGCCAGATACGCAGTATTTT; CDR3 protein: CASSLSGRPDTQYF
D gene: TRBD2; V gene: TRBV25-1; J gene: TRBJ2-6; clone size: few; CDR3 DNA: TGTGCCAGCAGTGAATCCGGGACTAGCTACTCTGGGGCCAACGTCCTGACTTTC; CDR3 protein: CASSESGTSYSGANVLTF